The present T cell receptor (beta chain) was sequenced within a study of CD8 T cells in Susac syndrome. Sequencing of TCR beta was carried out in blood CD8+ and CD4+ T cells. The multiple sclerosis control group consisted of treatment-naive patients whose relapsing-remitting disease, which was either stable or active, fulfilled revised McDonald criteria. Negative isolation was used for CD8+ and CD4+ T cells and FACS enrichment for TEMRA cells. J gave up 0 bases and V 3 bases, and 16 bases lay outside the gene matches. Germline lookup yields CDR1 SGDLS and CDR2 YYNGEE. CDR3 size: 20 residues. Random hexamers served to reverse transcribe about 0.5 to 1 ug RNA. TCRdb reprocessed the immunoSEQ multiplex PCR reads with MiXCR, giving one entry per CDR3 protein. The sample holds a few hundred thousand distinct CDR3 sequences, 95% seen once.

The source material was CD4+ T cells from PBMCs. V gene TRBV9 combines with J gene TRBJ2-3, with 10 bases fitting TRBD2. The receptor comes from a human donor with multiple sclerosis. The CDR3 bases are TGTGCCAGCAGCGGCGGCGGGGAGCGGGAGGGACCTTGGAGCACAGATACGCAGTATTTT. It specifies CASSGGGEREGPWSTDTQYF.